Presented here are 14 T cell receptor beta chains from one specimen sequenced in a study of T cell responses to AZD1222 COVID-19 vaccine. Profiling relied on immunoSEQ multiplex PCR, and the TCRdb table lists in-frame clones only, not all of them. The sample shows over 200,000 clones, about 94% of them seen only once. The sample consisted of peripheral blood, taken 28 days after the second dose of the MenACWY control vaccine. The receptors here all came from an adult who received the MenACWY meningococcal vaccine as a control.

The rearrangement uses TRBV4-1 and TRBJ1-6; the match to TRBD1 covers 9 bases. The CDR3 is 15 amino acids. With V trimmed by 3 bases and J by 5 bases, 2 bases remained unmatched. Germline V CDR1 and CDR2: MGHRA, YSYEKL. The DNA of the CDR3 is TGCGCCAGCAGCCAGCGGACAGGGGATAATTCACCCCTCCACTTT. Translation: CASSQRTGDNSPLHF.

The genes are TRBV6-5 and TRBJ1-1, with unresolved D. The ends were cut back, 5 bases at V and 1 base at J, with 11 bases in the middle. The CDR3 is 14 amino acids. CDR1 and CDR2 from the germline V gene are MNHEY and SVGAGI. In nucleotides, the CDR3 is TGTGCCAGCAGTACCACAGCGACGAACACTGAAGCTTTCTTT. It yields the protein CASSTTATNTEAFF.

The CDR3 loop is CASSAKRTESGSSNQPQHF. CDR3 DNA: TGTGCCAGTAGTGCGAAGAGGACGGAATCCGGGAGTAGCAATCAGCCCCAGCATTTT. The gene calls are TRBV19 and TRBJ1-5; the D is unclear. The CDR3 contains 19 residues. The germline V and J ends were trimmed by 5 bases and 0 bases, with 23 bases remaining between them. Germline CDR1 is LNHDA and CDR2 is SQIVND (reference sequence).

The V call is TRBV19, the J call TRBJ1-1; the D is unclear. Germline V gene sequence: CDR1 LNHDA, CDR2 SQIVND (reference sequence). V lost 3 bases and J lost 6, with 14 bases in between. The CDR3 length is 14 residues. DNA for the CDR3: TGTGCCAGTAGTATCCAAGGGAGCGCTGCTGAAGCTTTCTTT. Its translation: CASSIQGSAAEAFF.

The J gene is TRBJ2-1, the V gene TRBV6-5; D ambiguous. The CDR3 is 11 amino acids. The germline gives CDR1 MNHEY, CDR2 SVGAGI. Trimming took off 10 bases at V and 6 bases at J, with 10 bases between the two ends. CDR3 coding DNA: TGTGCCACGTTAACGTCCAATGAGCAGTTCTTC. It translates to CATLTSNEQFF.

The V and J genes are TRBV13 and TRBJ2-2, with D tentatively TRBD2 (6 bases). CDR1 is PRHDT and CDR2 is FYEKMQ in the germline V gene (reference sequence). This CDR3 comprises 15 residues. Trimming took off 4 bases at V and 4 bases at J, with 13 bases between the two ends. CDR3 DNA sequence: TGTGCCAGCAGCTCGCCGGGAGCCCGCACCGGGGAGCTGTTTTTT. Translating it yields CASSSPGARTGELFF.

V and J are TRBV2 and TRBJ1-3; D remains ambiguous. Germline loops: CDR1 SNHLY, CDR2 FYNNEI. Trimming took 4 bases from V and 0 from J, leaving 7 bases between them. There are 14 residues in the CDR3. CDR3 bases: TGTGCCAGCAGTGGGACGGCCTCTGGAAACACCATATATTTT. Translated, it gives CASSGTASGNTIYF.

CDR3 protein: CASSQDFGPGELFF. The CDR3 nucleotides are TGTGCCAGCAGCCAAGATTTCGGGCCCGGGGAGCTGTTTTTT. The chain couples TRBV3-1 (or the pseudogene TRBV3-2) to TRBJ2-2; D gene ambiguous. This CDR3 region has 14 residues. CDR1 is LGHDT and CDR2 is YNNKEL in the germline V gene (reference sequence). V lost 0 bases and J 6 bases, leaving 8 bases between the germline ends.

This clone was recorded only once. The chain is built from TRBV7-6 and TRBJ2-7; D uncertain. The CDR3 loop spans 15 amino acids. The V gene's germline CDR1 is SGHVS and CDR2 FNYEAQ. Trimming shortened V by 7 bases and J by 1 base, and 17 bases separated the two germline ends. This chain's CDR3 is CASTPRLDPSYEQYF. The CDR3 nucleotides are TGTGCCAGCACCCCGAGGCTAGACCCGTCCTACGAGCAGTACTTC.

The chain uses TRBV19 and TRBJ1-2; D unresolved. V was clipped by 7 bases and J by 0 bases, with 9 bases between them. The CDR3 runs to 13 residues. Germline CDR1 LNHDA, CDR2 SQIVND (reference sequence). Here the CDR3 reads CASTPDTNYGYTF. The CDR3, as DNA: TGTGCCAGTACCCCCGACACTAACTATGGCTACACCTTC.

This clone was recorded once. This chain uses TRBV2 with TRBJ1-1, with D maybe TRBD1 (6 bases). From germline, CDR1 is SNHLY and CDR2 FYNNEI. V was clipped by 5 bases and J by 4 bases, with 11 bases between them. The CDR3 length is 13 residues. CDR3 nucleotides: TGTGCCAGCAGTCCACAGGGCCCCACTGAAGCTTTCTTT. Translated, it gives CASSPQGPTEAFF.

The rearrangement uses TRBV27 and TRBJ2-1; D is possibly TRBD2 (6 bases). This CDR3 region has 16 residues. V was trimmed by 5 bases and J by 9 bases, leaving 23 bases between them. Germline loops: CDR1 MNHEY, CDR2 SMNVEV (reference sequence). In DNA, the CDR3 is TGTGCCAGCAGTACCACCGGGACTTGGGAATATAGTGAGCAGTTCTTC. Translated, it gives CASSTTGTWEYSEQFF.

CDR3 nucleotides: TGTGCCAGCAGTTACTCGGCGGACCTCCCCGGGGAGCTGTTTTTT. This sequence encodes CASSYSADLPGELFF. The chain couples TRBV6-5 to TRBJ2-2; no firm D call. Trimming took 0 bases from V and 6 from J, leaving 11 bases between them. The germline V gene encodes CDR1 MNHEY and CDR2 SVGAGI. The CDR3 has 15 amino acids.

This clone appeared a single time. Written as DNA, the CDR3 is TGTGCCAGCAGTTTTGGACTAGCCAAAAACATTCAGTACTTC. It encodes CASSFGLAKNIQYF. The chain links TRBV28 to TRBJ2-4, with D possibly being TRBD2 (5 bases). There are 14 residues in the CDR3. Between the trimmed V and J ends, which lost 3 bases and 0 bases, there was a span of 6 bases. Germline V CDR1 and CDR2: MDHEN, SYDVKM.